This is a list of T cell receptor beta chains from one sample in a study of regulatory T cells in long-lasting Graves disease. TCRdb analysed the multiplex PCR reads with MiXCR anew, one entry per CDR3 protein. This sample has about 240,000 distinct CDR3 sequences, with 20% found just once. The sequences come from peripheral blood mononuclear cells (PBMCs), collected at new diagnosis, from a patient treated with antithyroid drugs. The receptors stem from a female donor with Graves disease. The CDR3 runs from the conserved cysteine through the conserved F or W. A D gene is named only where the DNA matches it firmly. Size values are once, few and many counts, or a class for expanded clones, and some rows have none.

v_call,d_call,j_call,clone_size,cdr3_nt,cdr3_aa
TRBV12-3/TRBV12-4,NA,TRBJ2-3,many,TGTGCCAGCAGTGATAGACAGGCAGATACGCAGTATTTT,CASSDRQADTQYF
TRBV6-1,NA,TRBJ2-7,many,TGTGCCAGCAGTCGTTACGAGCAGTACTTC,CASSRYEQYF
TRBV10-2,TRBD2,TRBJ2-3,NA,TGCGCCAGCAGGATAGCGGGGGTGGCAGATACGCAGTGTTTT,CASRIAGVADTQCF
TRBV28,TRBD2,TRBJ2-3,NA,TGTGCCAGCAGTTATAGCGGGGATGTTACAGATACGCAGTATTTT,CASSYSGDVTDTQYF
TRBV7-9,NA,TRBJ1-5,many,TGTGCCAGCAGCTACGAAGGGGGTAATCTCCAGCATTTT,CASSYEGGNLQHF
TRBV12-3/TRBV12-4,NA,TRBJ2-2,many,TGTGCCAGCAGTCCGGGGGCCGGGGAGCTGTTTTTT,CASSPGAGELFF
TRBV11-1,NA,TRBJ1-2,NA,TGTGCCAGCAGCTCTGTTCCTGGGTATGGCTACACCTTC,CASSSVPGYGYTF
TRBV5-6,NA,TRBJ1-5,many,TGTGCCAGCAGCGGCCGGGGCAATCAGCCCCAGCATTTT,CASSGRGNQPQHF
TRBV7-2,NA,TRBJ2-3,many,TGTGCCAGCCGCGACCGGCAGGGTCATACGCAGTATTTT,CASRDRQGHTQYF
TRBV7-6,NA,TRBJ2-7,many,TGTGCCAGCAGCCCCCGGACTGCCTCCGACGAGCAGTACTTC,CASSPRTASDEQYF
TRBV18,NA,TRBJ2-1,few,TGTGCCAGCTCACCGGCCGGGAACCTCATAGGTGGTGAGCAGTTCTTC,CASSPAGNLIGGEQFF
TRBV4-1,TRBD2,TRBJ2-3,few,TGCGCCAGCAGCCAACTAGCGGTTACAGATACGCAGTATTTT,CASSQLAVTDTQYF
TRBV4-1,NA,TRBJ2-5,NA,TGCGCCAGCAGCCAAGTAGGGCGAAGAGGGGTAGAGACCCAGTACTTC,CASSQVGRRGVETQYF
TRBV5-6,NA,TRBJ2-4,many,TGTGCCAGCAGCTTGCCGCACCCCCAAGACATTCAGTACTTC,CASSLPHPQDIQYF
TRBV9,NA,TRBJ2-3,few,TGTGCCAGCAGCTATTCAGTTCCCACAGATACGCAGTATTTT,CASSYSVPTDTQYF
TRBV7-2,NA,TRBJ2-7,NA,TGCGCCAGCAGCTTGGGCTTCGACCACGAGCAGTACTTC,CASSLGFDHEQYF
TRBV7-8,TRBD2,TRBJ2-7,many,TGTGCCAGCAGCCCCTGGCCGGGACTAGCGGGAGGAGCCTACGAGCAGTACTTC,CASSPWPGLAGGAYEQYF
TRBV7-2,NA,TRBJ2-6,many,TGTGCCAGCAGCTTAGGGGCGGGTACCGGGGCCAACGTCCTGACTTTC,CASSLGAGTGANVLTF
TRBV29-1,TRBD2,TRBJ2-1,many,TGCAGCTCCCGGGAGGGCGGATACAATGAGCAGTTCTTC,CSSREGGYNEQFF
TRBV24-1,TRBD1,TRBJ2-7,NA,TGTGCCACCAGTGATACCGGGACAGGGGGCGAGCAGTACTTC,CATSDTGTGGEQYF
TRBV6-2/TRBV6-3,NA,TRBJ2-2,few,TGTGCCAGCAGTTCAGGTTACAGGGCTACCGGGGAGCTGTTTTTT,CASSSGYRATGELFF
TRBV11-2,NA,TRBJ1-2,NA,TGTGCCAGCACCCGGGGGGTAGGGTTCTATGGCTACACCTTC,CASTRGVGFYGYTF
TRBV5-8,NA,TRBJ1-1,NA,TGTGCCAGCAGCCGTACGGGTGTCGGGAACACTGAAGCTTTCTTT,CASSRTGVGNTEAFF
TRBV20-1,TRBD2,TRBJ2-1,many,TGCAGTGCTAGAGATCGGGGACTAACATACAATGAGCAGTTCTTC,CSARDRGLTYNEQFF
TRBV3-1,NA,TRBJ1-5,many,TGTGCCAGCAGCCAAGCCGCGGGTCAGCCCCAGCATTTT,CASSQAAGQPQHF
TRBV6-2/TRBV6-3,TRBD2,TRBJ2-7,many,TGTGCCAGCAGTTTCCTCGGGACTAGCGGCGTGCAGTACTTC,CASSFLGTSGVQYF
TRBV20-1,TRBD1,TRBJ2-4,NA,TGCAGTGCTAGAGTACTAGCAGGGGCCGGACAGGGGTCGGACATTCAGTACTTC,CSARVLAGAGQGSDIQYF
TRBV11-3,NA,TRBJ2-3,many,TGTGCCAGCAGCCCAGACCTAGCGGAGGGGGTAGATACGCAGTATTTT,CASSPDLAEGVDTQYF
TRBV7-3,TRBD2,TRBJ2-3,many,TGTGCCAGCAGCCCCGGAAAGATCTTGCGGGAGGGCCCGAGCACAGATACGCAGTATTTT,CASSPGKILREGPSTDTQYF
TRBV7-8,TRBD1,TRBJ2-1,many,TGTGCCAGCAGCGACCCGGGACAGGGCTACAATGAGCAGTTCTTC,CASSDPGQGYNEQFF
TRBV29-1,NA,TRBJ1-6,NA,TGCAGCGTTGAAGATTGGAGGGGGAGTAATTCACCCCTCCACTTT,CSVEDWRGSNSPLHF